This entry lists 8 T cell receptor beta chains sequenced from one sample in a study of T cell changes during pregnancy in multiple sclerosis. TCRdb's table, derived via immunoSEQ multiplex PCR, lists solely in-frame clones and lacks some. The sample holds 90,000 to 120,000 clones, about nine tenths seen once. The sample here was peripheral blood, taken in the third trimester of pregnancy. The receptors were sampled from a female donor in good health, enrolled as a control in a pregnancy study.

This chain uses TRBV7-9 with TRBJ2-7, with 7 bases lining up with TRBD2. CDR3 length equals 14 residues. Trimming removed 2 bases from V and 2 bases from J; junction bases left unmatched: 3. The germline CDR1 and CDR2 sequences are SEHNR and FQNEAQ (reference sequence). CDR3: CASSLRDYTYEQYF. The CDR3, as DNA: TGTGCCAGCAGCTTACGGGACTATACCTACGAGCAGTACTTC.

This rearrangement joins TRBV30 to TRBJ2-7; TRBD2 matches at 7 bases. CDR1 is GTSNPN, CDR2 SVGIG, per germline (reference sequence). Trimming cost V 5 bases and J 1 base; bases outside gene matches: 2. The CDR3 loop spans 12 amino acids. The CDR3 spells CAWEGLSYEQYF. CDR3 bases: TGTGCCTGGGAGGGACTATCCTACGAGCAGTACTTC.

The genes are TRBV7-2 and TRBJ1-2, with D possibly TRBD1 on 5 matching bases. CDR3 length: 15 residues. CDR1 and CDR2 (germline): SGHTA, FQGNSA. Trimming stripped 3 bases from V and 4 bases from J, with 15 bases between. The CDR3 region is CASSFRGGEGYGYTF. DNA for the CDR3: TGTGCCAGCAGCTTTCGGGGGGGTGAGGGCTATGGCTACACCTTC. Supplemented by reference TRBV7-2 and TRBJ1-2, the full variable domain reads GAGVSQSPSNKVTEKGKDVELRCDPISGHTALYWYRQSLGQGLEFLIYFQGNSAPDKSGLPSDRFSAERTGGSVSTLTIQRTQQEDSAVYLCASSFRGGEGYGYTFGSGTRLTVV.

This clone has a single count. The rearrangement joins TRBV11-3 to TRBJ2-5; TRBD1 aligns across 9 bases. From germline, CDR1 is SGHNT and CDR2 YENEEA. This CDR3 has 14 amino acids. J gave up 5 bases and V 9 bases, and 10 bases lay outside the gene matches. DNA for the CDR3: TGTGCCAGTGAGAAACAGGGGGCATCGGAGACCCAGTACTTC. Amino acids: CASEKQGASETQYF.

The chain joins TRBV6-5 to TRBJ1-5, with 8 positions matching TRBD1. Germline assignment: CDR1 MNHEY and CDR2 SVGAGI. This CDR3 region has 15 residues. The ends lost 0 bases at V and 6 bases at J; junction bases unmatched: 4. CDR3 DNA: TGTGCCAGCAGTTACTCAGGACAGGGTTTTCAGCCCCAGCATTTT. It specifies CASSYSGQGFQPQHF.

In its sample, this clone was seen once. The chain employs TRBV6-5 and TRBJ1-2; D is undetermined. The germline V gene has CDR1 MNHEY and CDR2 SVGAGI. V gave up 2 bases and J gave up 2 bases, with 9 bases separating them. The CDR3 is 14 amino acids. This CDR3 reads CASSYVPGNYGYTF. CDR3 DNA: TGTGCCAGCAGTTACGTTCCGGGGAACTATGGCTACACCTTC.

The gene calls are TRBV7-8 and TRBJ2-7, with D tentatively TRBD1 (5 bases). CDR1 SGHVS and CDR2 FQNEAQ come from the germline V gene. Deletions cut 0 bases from V and 3 bases from J, with 12 bases between. The CDR3 runs to 15 residues. The CDR3 here is CASSLARQLYYEQYF. DNA of the CDR3: TGTGCCAGCAGCTTAGCGCGACAGCTTTACTACGAGCAGTACTTC.

This clone was observed once. The chain is built from TRBV30 and TRBJ1-3, with TRBD1 matching 7 bases. This CDR3 is 16 amino acids long. V trimming: 3 bases; J trimming: 0 bases; junction bases outside the gene matches: 8. Looked up from germline, CDR1 is GTSNPN and CDR2 is SVGIG (reference sequence). CDR3 residues: CAWRDRQGFSGNTIYF. DNA of the CDR3: TGTGCCTGGAGGGATAGACAGGGCTTCTCTGGAAACACCATATATTTT.